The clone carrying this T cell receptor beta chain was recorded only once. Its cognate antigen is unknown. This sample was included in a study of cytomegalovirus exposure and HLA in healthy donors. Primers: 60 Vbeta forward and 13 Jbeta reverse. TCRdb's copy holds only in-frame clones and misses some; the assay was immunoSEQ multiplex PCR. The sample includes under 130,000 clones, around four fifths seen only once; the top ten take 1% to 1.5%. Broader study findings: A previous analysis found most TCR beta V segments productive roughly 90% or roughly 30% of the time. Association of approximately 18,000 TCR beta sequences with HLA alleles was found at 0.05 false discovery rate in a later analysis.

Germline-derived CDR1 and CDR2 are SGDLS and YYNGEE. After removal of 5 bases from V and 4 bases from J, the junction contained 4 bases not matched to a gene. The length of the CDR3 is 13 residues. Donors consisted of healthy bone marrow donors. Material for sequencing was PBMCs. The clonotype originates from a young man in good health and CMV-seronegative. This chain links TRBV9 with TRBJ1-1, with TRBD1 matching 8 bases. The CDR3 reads CASRKTGGTEAFF. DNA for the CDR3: TGTGCCAGCAGAAAAACAGGGGGCACTGAAGCTTTCTTT.